This TCR beta chain is from a study of blood T cells in healthy people across ages. Total RNA amounts of at least 5 micrograms were extracted per sample. The CDR3 is 13 amino acids. The V gene's germline CDR1 is MNHEY and CDR2 SVGEGT. This clonotype has just a few counts. The junction shows a germline mismatch at one end, possibly a read error. The authors ran a second PCR of roughly 6 to 12 cycles using a sample-barcoded 5' primer and a J-beta primer mix. From the 5' RACE reads, TCRdb called clonotypes with MiXCR, one entry per CDR3 protein. The data show about 730,000 distinct CDR3 sequences, with about 42% seen just once and more than 20% held by the top ten.

Sequenced: blood. The chain couples TRBV6-2 or TRBV6-3 to TRBJ1-2; 8 nucleotides align to TRBD1. The TCR originated in a woman aged 55-69 years in good health. The CDR3 DNA reads TGTGCCAGCAGTGACTCGACAGGGGACGGCTACACCTTC. Translated, it gives CASSDSTGDGYTF.